One and the same sample provided the 15 T cell receptor beta chains below, sequenced in a study of metastatic and nonmetastatic thyroid tumors. TCRdb reprocessed the PCR reads using MiXCR. Found here are around 18,000 clones, 33% of them singletons; the top ten hold over 10%. Patients were all untreated before their thyroid surgery. Sequences were obtained from tumor tissue. These receptors all stem from a male donor with papillary thyroid cancer or a benign thyroid nodule (not recorded which). Some clones in this sample may be carry-over from other donors' samples.

The chain links TRBV6-1 to TRBJ1-2; 7 bases line up with TRBD1. This CDR3 region has 14 residues. V was clipped by 4 bases and J by 1 base; unmatched bases: 3. Per the germline V gene, CDR1 is MNHNS and CDR2 is SASEGT. For the CDR3, the DNA is TGTGCCAGCAGTGGGACAGGTAGTAACTATGGCTACACCTTC. Amino acid sequence: CASSGTGSNYGYTF.

This clone showed up many times. V is TRBV5-4 and J is TRBJ1-3, with D uncertain. Between the trimmed V and J ends, which lost 1 base and 0 bases, there was a span of 14 bases. The CDR3 is made up of 17 amino acids. Germline CDR1 and CDR2: SGHNT and YYREEE (reference sequence). The CDR3 sequence is CASSLLPGASSGNTIYF. The CDR3 DNA sequence: TGTGCCAGCAGCTTGCTTCCGGGCGCCAGCTCTGGAAACACCATATATTTT.

As concerns this clone: An end of the junction does not agree with germline; a read error may underlie this. The rearrangement uses TRBV27 and TRBJ1-5; TRBD1 matches at 9 bases. CDR3 length: 13 amino acids. In germline, CDR1 is MNHEY, CDR2 SMNVEV (reference sequence). CDR3 protein: CASRGQGGQPHNF. The CDR3 DNA reads TGTGCCAGCAGGGGACAGGGAGGTCAGCCCCACAATTTT.

The chain recombines TRBV20-1 with TRBJ1-6; the match to TRBD1 covers 7 bases. The CDR3 sequence is 15 residues long. From germline, CDR1 is DFQATT and CDR2 SNEGSKA (reference sequence). Germline trimming cut 0 bases from V and 9 bases from J; bases unmatched to any gene: 8. CDR3 amino acids: CSARDPVAGGSPLHF. Here the CDR3 DNA reads TGCAGTGCTAGAGATCCTGTGGCAGGGGGTTCACCCCTCCACTTT.

On this clone itself: The junction departs from germline at one end; a sequencing error may be responsible. The chain carries TRBV19 and TRBJ2-6, with D perhaps matching TRBD1 or TRBD2 (5 bases each). CDR1 LNHDA and CDR2 SQIVND come from the germline V gene (reference sequence). The CDR3 is 17 amino acids. The CDR3 DNA reads as TGTGCCAGGAGTCCCCCCAGGCCTAGCTCTGGGGCCTACGTCCTGACTTTC. It translates to CARSPPRPSSGAYVLTF.

CDR3 nucleotides: TGTGCCAGCAGTTTATTTGTGTCCCAGAACTATGGCTACACCTTC. As protein: CASSLFVSQNYGYTF. The chain employs TRBV28 and TRBJ1-2, with D hard to call. The CDR3 is made up of 15 amino acids. V was clipped by 1 base and J by 2 bases, with 11 bases between them. Germline assignment: CDR1 MDHEN and CDR2 SYDVKM.

This clone was seen ten or more times. The chain joins TRBV3-1 to TRBJ2-1; 10 bases fit TRBD2. In germline, CDR1 is LGHDT, CDR2 YNNKEL (reference sequence). V trimming: 2 bases; J trimming: 6 bases; junction bases outside the gene matches: 4. This CDR3 spans 15 amino acids. This CDR3 reads CASSQWASGGNEQFF. The CDR3 nucleotides read TGTGCCAGCAGCCAATGGGCTAGCGGGGGCAATGAGCAGTTCTTC.

This clone was recorded at least ten times. V gene TRBV20-1 combines with J gene TRBJ1-2; D uncertain. CDR1 is DFQATT and CDR2 is SNEGSKA in the germline V gene (reference sequence). The CDR3 spans 14 residues. V lost 4 bases and J lost 2, with 14 bases in between. CDR3 DNA: TGCAGTGCTAATCAGCCCTCCGGGAACTATGGCTACACCTTC. This encodes CSANQPSGNYGYTF.

The rearrangement links TRBV6-2 or TRBV6-3 to TRBJ2-7, with 8 bases fitting TRBD1. Germline-derived CDR1 and CDR2 are MNHEY and SVGEGT. The CDR3 runs 15 residues. Trimming at V came to 7 bases and at J to 5 bases, leaving 13 bases not matched to a gene. The DNA of the CDR3 is TGTGCCAGCACCCACGAGGGGCAGGGGGCGGACGAGCAGTACTTC. As protein: CASTHEGQGADEQYF.

This clone is a singleton in its sample. This sequence joins TRBV20-1 and TRBJ2-1; 10 bases line up with TRBD2. Germline CDR1 reads DFQATT; CDR2 reads SNEGSKA (reference sequence). With V trimmed by 5 bases and J by 6 bases, 7 bases remained unmatched. The CDR3 runs 14 residues. As DNA, the CDR3 is TGCAGTGCTGGGGGGCTAGCGGGAGTCAATGAGCAGTTCTTC. Protein product: CSAGGLAGVNEQFF.

This clone was seen at least ten times. Here the CDR3 reads CASSFIQGAFQPQHF. DNA of the CDR3: TGTGCCAGCAGCTTCATACAGGGGGCGTTTCAGCCCCAGCATTTT. This chain joins TRBV5-5 and TRBJ1-5, with 9 positions matching TRBD1. CDR1 and CDR2 (germline): SGHKS, YYEKEE (reference sequence). V gave up 2 bases and J gave up 6 bases; unmatched junction bases: 6. The CDR3 is 15 amino acids. The full variable domain, its missing parts supplied by reference TRBV5-5 and TRBJ1-5, is DAGVTQSPTHLIKTRGQQVTLRCSPISGHKSVSWYQQVLGQGPQFIFQYYEKEERGRGNFPDRFSARQFPNYSSELNVNALLLGDSALYLCASSFIQGAFQPQHFGDGTRLSIL.

This clone was counted many times. The V and J genes are TRBV12-3 or TRBV12-4 and TRBJ2-1, with 11 positions matching TRBD2. V shed 5 bases and J 7 bases; nucleotides not matched to a gene: 4. The CDR3 covers 14 residues. The CDR3 DNA reads as TGTGCCAGCAGTCTACCTAGCGGGAGGAATGAGCAGTTCTTC. Protein: CASSLPSGRNEQFF.

This chain joins TRBV12-3 or TRBV12-4 and TRBJ2-5, with D unresolved. This CDR3 has 13 amino acids. The germline V and J ends were trimmed by 4 bases and 4 bases, with 10 bases remaining between them. The DNA of the CDR3 is TGTGCCAGCAGTTCACTACGGCGAGAGACCCAGTACTTC. Translated, it gives CASSSLRRETQYF.

In its sample, this clone ranks as medium-sized. The chain uses TRBV5-1 and TRBJ1-6; possible D gene TRBD1, 6 bases. The CDR3 sequence is 14 residues long. Between the trimmed V and J ends, which lost 5 bases and 7 bases, there was a span of 13 bases. Germline lookup yields CDR1 SGHRS and CDR2 YFSETQ. The CDR3 sequence: CASRYNRENSPLHF. CDR3 coding DNA: TGCGCCAGCAGGTATAACAGGGAGAATTCACCCCTCCACTTT.

By sample fraction, this clone is medium-sized. The V call is TRBV14, the J call TRBJ1-2, with a possible D match to TRBD1 (6 bases). The V gene lost 2 bases and the J gene lost 5 bases, with 12 bases spanning the gap. Germline CDR1 reads SGHDN; CDR2 reads FVKESK. This CDR3 spans 14 amino acids. The CDR3, as DNA: TGTGCCAGCAGCCAAAAACAGGGTGTATATGGCTACACCTTC. Its translation is CASSQKQGVYGYTF.